This section outlines one TCR beta chain sequence together with its context. The antigen is unknown. The sample is drawn from a study of T cell responses to AZD1222 COVID-19 vaccine. Overall study findings and caveats: At study baseline, merely five or six AZD1222 recipients were seropositive. Reports say nearly half of spike-specific TCRs go after unmutated variant regions. There were vaccine-associated CD4 TCRs across spike, dominant at 160-218 and 743-854.

Sequenced by immunoSEQ multiplex PCR; TCRdb stores in-frame clones only, minus some. The table shows roughly 96,000 clones, with 90% occurring only once. V lost 5 bases to trimming and J lost 0 bases; unmatched junction nucleotides: 9. CDR3 length equals 17 residues. Germline V gene data show CDR1 as GTSNPN and CDR2 as SVGIG (reference sequence). The sample consisted of peripheral blood, taken on day 0 of AZD1222 vaccination. This TCR was sampled from an adult in good health. The chain combines TRBV30 with TRBJ1-6, with 8 bases identical to TRBD1. CDR3 sequence: CAWATDRGTSYNSPLHF. Written as DNA, the CDR3 is TGTGCCTGGGCAACCGACAGGGGAACCTCCTATAATTCACCCCTCCACTTT.